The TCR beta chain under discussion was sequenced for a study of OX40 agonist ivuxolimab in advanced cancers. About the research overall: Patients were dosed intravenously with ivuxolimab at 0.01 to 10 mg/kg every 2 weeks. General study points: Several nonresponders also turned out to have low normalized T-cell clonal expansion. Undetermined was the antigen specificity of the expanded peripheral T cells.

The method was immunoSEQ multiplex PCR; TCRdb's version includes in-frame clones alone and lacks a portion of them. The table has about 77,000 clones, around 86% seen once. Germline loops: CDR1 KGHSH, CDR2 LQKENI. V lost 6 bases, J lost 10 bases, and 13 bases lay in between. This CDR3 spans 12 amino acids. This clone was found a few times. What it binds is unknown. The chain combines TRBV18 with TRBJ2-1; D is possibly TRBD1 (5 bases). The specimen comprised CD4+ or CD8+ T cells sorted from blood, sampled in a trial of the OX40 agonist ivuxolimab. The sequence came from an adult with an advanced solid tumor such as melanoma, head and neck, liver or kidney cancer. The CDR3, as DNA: TGTGCCAGCTCCCCTGGGGCAGCCGAGCAGTTCTTC. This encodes CASSPGAAEQFF.